Each of the 27 T cell receptor beta chains below was sequenced from the same sample in a study of regulatory T cells in long-lasting Graves disease. Time point of the sample: persistent/refractory GD, antithyroid drugs over 5 years with positive TRAb. The TCR library was prepared using RNA isolated from PBMCs. Arm-PCR of CDR3 regions with iRepertoire HTBI primers generated TCR beta libraries. TCRdb processed the multiplex PCR reads anew with MiXCR; each CDR3 protein has one entry. The sample has around 460,000 distinct CDR3 sequences, around a fifth seen once. The sequencing here drew on peripheral blood mononuclear cells (PBMCs), taken when the disease was refractory, from a patient treated with antithyroid drugs. The receptors derive from a female donor with Graves disease.

This clonotype appeared many times. V gene TRBV28 combines with J gene TRBJ2-5; the D gene could be TRBD1 or TRBD2 (5 bases each). This CDR3 has 14 residues. V was cut by 11 bases and J by 2 bases, with 18 bases left in between. Germline CDR1 reads MDHEN; CDR2 reads SYDVKM. The CDR3 here is CASTGAPRQETQYF. In DNA form, the CDR3 reads TGTGCCTCCACCGGGGCACCCAGGCAAGAGACCCAGTACTTC.

Ten or more counts support this clonotype. The V gene is TRBV10-3, the J gene TRBJ1-4; weak D call: TRBD1 (5 bases). Trimming removed 6 bases from V and 0 bases from J, with 8 bases in between. The germline V gene encodes CDR1 ENHRY and CDR2 SYGVKD. This CDR3 region has 14 residues. The CDR3 sequence: CAISSTATNEKLFF. The CDR3 nucleotides read TGTGCCATCAGCTCGACAGCAACTAATGAAAAACTGTTTTTT.

This clonotype was detected a few times. The V call is TRBV10-3, the J call TRBJ2-2, with a weak D call TRBD2 (6 bases). The CDR3 is made up of 14 amino acids. With 7 bases removed from V and 0 bases from J, the gap between germline ends came to 9 bases. The germline CDR1 and CDR2 sequences are ENHRY and SYGVKD. CDR3 in DNA: TGTGCCATCATGCGGGGATCGAACACCGGGGAGCTGTTTTTT. This sequence encodes CAIMRGSNTGELFF.

A note on this clonotype: A read error likely explains this, since a far larger clone differs by one base. The gene calls are TRBV12-3 or TRBV12-4 and TRBJ2-1; D ambiguous. Trimming took 3 bases from V and 5 from J, leaving 2 bases between them. The CDR3 runs 11 residues. CDR3 nucleotide sequence: TGTGCCAGCAGTTTTAACAATGAGCAGTTCTTC. Translation gives CASSFNNEQFF.

This clonotype showed up many times. The chain is built from TRBV28 and TRBJ1-2; no firm D call. Germline-derived CDR1 and CDR2 are MDHEN and SYDVKM. V was clipped by 2 bases and J by 7 bases, with 11 bases between them. The CDR3 loop spans 13 amino acids. The CDR3 sequence is CASSLTSVRGYTF. In nucleotides, the CDR3 is TGTGCCAGCAGTTTAACCTCCGTCCGTGGCTACACCTTC.

This clonotype was recorded at least ten times. The chain uses TRBV30 and TRBJ1-4; D is ambiguous. There are 13 residues in the CDR3. Trimming pared 4 bases from V and 6 bases from J, leaving 12 bases between. The germline CDR1 and CDR2 sequences are GTSNPN and SVGIG (reference sequence). DNA for the CDR3: TGTGCCTGGAAAGGGAAGGCCGATGAAAAACTGTTTTTT. Protein sequence: CAWKGKADEKLFF.

The chain uses TRBV19 and TRBJ2-7; D call uncertain. The CDR3 consists of 14 residues. V lost 10 bases to trimming and J lost 2 bases, with 18 bases between them. CDR1 and CDR2 from the germline V gene are LNHDA and SQIVND (reference sequence). The CDR3 DNA reads TGTGCCACTAAAGTGGCTGACGGACCCTACGAGCAGTACTTC. Amino acid sequence: CATKVADGPYEQYF.

V usage is TRBV29-1 and J usage is TRBJ2-3; 16 bases fit TRBD2. V shed 3 bases and J 3 bases; nucleotides not matched to a gene: 3. The CDR3 runs 16 residues. Germline assignment: CDR1 SQVTM and CDR2 ANQGSEA. The CDR3 DNA follows: TGCAGCGTTGAGGGGACTAGCGGGGGGGCGACAGATACGCAGTATTTT. Encoded protein: CSVEGTSGGATDTQYF.

In this sample, this clonotype turned up many times. The chain uses TRBV10-3 and TRBJ1-2; D is undetermined. The CDR3 sequence is 15 residues long. The germline gives CDR1 ENHRY, CDR2 SYGVKD. With 3 bases removed from V and 4 bases from J, the gap between germline ends came to 15 bases. DNA of the CDR3: TGTGCCATCAGTGACCAACATGGAGACGGCTATGGCTACACCTTC. Its protein product is CAISDQHGDGYGYTF.

The chain is built from TRBV6-5 and TRBJ2-7; 7 bases agree with TRBD1. The V gene end was trimmed by 4 bases and the J gene end by 2 bases; junction bases not matched to a gene: 5. Germline V lookup: CDR1 MNHEY, CDR2 SVGAGI. The CDR3 is 14 residues long. CDR3 sequence (DNA): TGTGCCAGCAGTTCCACAGGGGCTACCTACGAGCAGTACTTC. Its protein is CASSSTGATYEQYF.

This clonotype was counted ten times or more. The chain employs TRBV28 and TRBJ1-4; D unclear. V lost 5 bases and J 5 bases, leaving 12 bases between the germline ends. The CDR3 contains 14 residues. Germline V lookup: CDR1 MDHEN, CDR2 SYDVKM. CDR3 sequence reads: CASSPMGSNEKLFF. The CDR3 coding sequence is TGTGCCAGCAGTCCCATGGGATCAAATGAAAAACTGTTTTTT.

This clonotype was picked up many times. The chain joins TRBV6-1 to TRBJ1-2, with no clear D. This CDR3 has 13 amino acids. From germline, CDR1 is MNHNS and CDR2 SASEGT. Trimming took off 4 bases at V and 8 bases at J, with 14 bases between the two ends. Here the CDR3 reads CASSVQDLGGYTF. The CDR3 DNA follows: TGTGCCAGCAGTGTCCAAGACTTGGGAGGCTACACCTTC.

The chain carries TRBV5-1 and TRBJ1-1, with D possibly being TRBD1 (5 bases). The germline V gene encodes CDR1 SGHRS and CDR2 YFSETQ. The CDR3 is 15 amino acids. V was clipped by 5 bases and J by 0 bases, with 14 bases between them. The CDR3 DNA reads TGCGCCAGCAGATTAGAGGGGCCCATGAACACTGAAGCTTTCTTT. Translation: CASRLEGPMNTEAFF. The variable domain in full, completed from reference TRBV5-1 and TRBJ1-1, reads KAGVTQTPRYLIKTRGQQVTLSCSPISGHRSVSWYQQTPGQGLQFLFEYFSETQRNKGNFPGRFSGRQFSNSRSEMNVSTLELGDSALYLCASRLEGPMNTEAFFGQGTRLTVV.

A remark on this clonotype: This could be a read error, since a much larger clone is one nucleotide away. This CDR3 is missing its conserved last phenylalanine or tryptophan, likely due to a read error. The V call is TRBV2, the J call TRBJ1-2; 7 bases fit TRBD1. V shed 6 bases, J shed 5 bases, and the junction held 3 bases outside the gene matches. The CDR3 runs 12 residues. Germline V gene lookup returns CDR1 SNHLY and CDR2 FYNNEI. The CDR3 here is CASRGGGYGYTL. CDR3 DNA: TGTGCCAGCAGAGGGGGCGGATATGGCTACACCCTC.

This clonotype was seen only a few times. V and J are TRBV20-1 and TRBJ2-4; possible D gene TRBD2, 6 bases. This CDR3 is 13 amino acids long. Trimming stripped 4 bases from V and 6 bases from J, with 13 bases between. Germline CDR1 is DFQATT and CDR2 is SNEGSKA (reference sequence). The CDR3 sequence is CSATGGPLNIQYF. The CDR3 DNA follows: TGCAGTGCTACCGGAGGGCCTTTAAACATTCAGTACTTC.

This clonotype showed up just a few times. This chain joins TRBV7-9 and TRBJ1-4; maybe TRBD1 (5 bases). CDR3 size: 13 residues. V was cut by 4 bases and J by 6 bases, with 9 bases left in between. Per the germline V gene, CDR1 is SEHNR and CDR2 is FQNEAQ (reference sequence). The CDR3 DNA sequence: TGTGCCAGCAGCTCCGGGACTGATGAAAAACTGTTTTTT. Protein product: CASSSGTDEKLFF.

This clonotype was observed many times. The chain uses TRBV28 and TRBJ2-7, with D possibly being TRBD1 (6 bases). Between the trimmed V and J ends, which lost 6 bases and 11 bases, there was a span of 14 bases. Germline V gene data show CDR1 as MDHEN and CDR2 as SYDVKM. The CDR3 extends over 11 amino acids. The CDR3 DNA is TGTGCCAGCAGCCATCGACAGGAGAAGTACTTC. This translates into CASSHRQEKYF.

This rearrangement joins TRBV27 to TRBJ1-5; 7 bases agree with TRBD1. The J segment lost 6 bases and the V segment lost 4 bases, leaving 18 bases of the junction unmatched. Germline CDR1 MNHEY, CDR2 SMNVEV (reference sequence). The CDR3 spans 18 residues. Here the CDR3 DNA reads TGTGCCAGCAGTTCCCAAACAGGGGTAAGAGTCTCGGGTCAGCCCCAGCATTTT. This codes for CASSSQTGVRVSGQPQHF.

This rearrangement joins TRBV4-1 to TRBJ1-5, with TRBD1 as a possible D gene (6 bases). The V gene lost 2 bases and the J gene lost 6 bases, with 11 bases spanning the gap. Germline V CDR1 and CDR2: MGHRA, YSYEKL. CDR3 length equals 14 residues. CDR3 in amino acids: CASSQFQGIQPQHF. CDR3 sequence (DNA): TGCGCCAGCAGCCAATTCCAGGGGATTCAGCCCCAGCATTTT.

A remark on this clonotype: The CDR3 carries no conserved terminal phenylalanine or tryptophan, so it likely arises from a read error. It is unclear where the CDR3 begins or ends on the DNA, so no DNA is shown, and the CDR3 is as TCRdb lists it. The rearrangement uses TRBV28 and TRBJ1-2; the table's D call TRBD1 went unverified against the DNA. Both ends counted, the CDR3 spans 14 residues. Germline CDR1 is MDHEN and CDR2 is SYDVKM. The CDR3 region is CASSLRGEDYGYTC.

This clonotype was seen at least ten times. V is TRBV7-2 and J is TRBJ1-2; D ambiguous. The CDR3 runs 15 residues. The ends were cut back, 0 bases at V and 6 bases at J, with 14 bases in the middle. Germline V gene sequence: CDR1 SGHTA, CDR2 FQGNSA. CDR3 loop: CASSLAVGFFDGYTF. The CDR3 nucleotides are TGTGCCAGCAGCTTAGCGGTGGGGTTCTTCGATGGCTACACCTTC.

Ten or more counts support this clonotype. The CDR3 reads CASNRQSDTEAFF. The CDR3 nucleotides are TGTGCCAGCAACAGGCAGTCGGACACTGAAGCTTTCTTT. The chain recombines TRBV12-3 or TRBV12-4 with TRBJ1-1; maybe TRBD1 (5 bases). V was pared by 7 bases and J by 3 bases, with 12 bases between. The CDR3 covers 13 residues.

This clonotype was seen ten or more times. The V gene is TRBV20-1, the J gene TRBJ2-1; possibly TRBD1 or TRBD2 for D (6 bases each). Germline-derived CDR1 and CDR2 are DFQATT and SNEGSKA (reference sequence). The CDR3 is made up of 15 amino acids. V was shortened by 3 bases and J by 0 bases, with 12 bases between the two germline ends. The chain's CDR3 is CSASGGPGSYNEQFF. The DNA of the CDR3 is TGCAGTGCTAGTGGGGGGCCCGGCTCCTACAATGAGCAGTTCTTC.

This clonotype was recorded many times. V usage is TRBV12-3 or TRBV12-4 and J usage is TRBJ1-4; D possibly corresponds to TRBD1 (6 bases). CDR3 length: 19 residues. Trimming shortened V by 6 bases and J by 2 bases, and 25 bases separated the two germline ends. The CDR3 sequence: CASSRNLSPRGYTNEKLFF. In DNA, the CDR3 is TGTGCCAGCAGCCGCAACCTGAGCCCCAGGGGATATACTAATGAAAAACTGTTTTTT.

As regards this clonotype: An end of the junction differs from the germline gene, which may be a read error. The chain joins TRBV14 to TRBJ1-5, with TRBD1 as a possible D gene (5 bases). Germline CDR1 reads SGHDN; CDR2 reads FVKESK. This CDR3 region has 13 residues. This CDR3 is CASSQGAEQPQHF. CDR3 sequence (DNA): TGTGCCAGCAGTCAAGGGGCGGAGCAGCCCCAGCATTTT.

This clonotype was found many times. The chain recombines TRBV7-3 with TRBJ1-2, with 7 bases that match TRBD1. V shed 4 bases, J shed 3 bases, and the junction held 11 bases outside the gene matches. Germline CDR1 reads SGHTA; CDR2 reads FQGTGA. The CDR3 contains 16 residues. The CDR3 spells CASSSGPGTAYYGYTF. CDR3 DNA sequence: TGTGCCAGCAGCTCCGGTCCCGGGACAGCCTACTATGGCTACACCTTC.

This clonotype has more than one count but fewer than ten. The chain couples TRBV12-3 or TRBV12-4 to TRBJ2-2, with 10 bases aligning to TRBD2. The V and J ends lost 6 bases and 5 bases, in that order; junction bases with no gene match: 6. This CDR3 is 15 amino acids long. CDR3 bases: TGTGCCAGCAGAGAAACTAGCGGGATGACCGGGGAGCTGTTTTTT. This sequence encodes CASRETSGMTGELFF.